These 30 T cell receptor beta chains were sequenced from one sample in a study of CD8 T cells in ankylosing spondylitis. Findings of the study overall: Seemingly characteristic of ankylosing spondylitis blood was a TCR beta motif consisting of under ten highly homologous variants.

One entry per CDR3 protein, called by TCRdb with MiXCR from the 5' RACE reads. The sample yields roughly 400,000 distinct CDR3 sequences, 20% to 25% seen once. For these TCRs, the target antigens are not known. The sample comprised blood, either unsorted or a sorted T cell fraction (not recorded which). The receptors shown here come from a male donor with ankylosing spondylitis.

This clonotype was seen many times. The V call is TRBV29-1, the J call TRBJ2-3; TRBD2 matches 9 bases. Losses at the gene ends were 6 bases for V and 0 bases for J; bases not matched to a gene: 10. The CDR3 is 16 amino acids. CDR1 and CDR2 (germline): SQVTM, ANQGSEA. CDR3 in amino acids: CSVRDSGSPSTDTQYF. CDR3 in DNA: TGCAGCGTCCGGGATAGCGGGAGCCCGAGCACAGATACGCAGTATTTT.

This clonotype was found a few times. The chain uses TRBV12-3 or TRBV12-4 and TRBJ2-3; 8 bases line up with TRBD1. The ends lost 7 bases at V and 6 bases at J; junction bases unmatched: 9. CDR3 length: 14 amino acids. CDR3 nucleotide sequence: TGTGCCAGCACCCTGGACAGGGTAGGGGATACGCAGTATTTT. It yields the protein CASTLDRVGDTQYF.

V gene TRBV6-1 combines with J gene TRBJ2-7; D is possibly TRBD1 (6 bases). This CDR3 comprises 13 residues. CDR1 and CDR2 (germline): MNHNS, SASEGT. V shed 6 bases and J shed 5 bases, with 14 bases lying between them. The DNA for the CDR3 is TGTGCCAGCAGGTTGACAGGATACGACGAGCAGTACTTC. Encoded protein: CASRLTGYDEQYF.

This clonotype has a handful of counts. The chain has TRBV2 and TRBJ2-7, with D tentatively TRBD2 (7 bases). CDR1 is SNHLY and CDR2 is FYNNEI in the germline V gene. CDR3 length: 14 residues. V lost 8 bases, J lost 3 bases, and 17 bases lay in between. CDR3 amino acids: CASERDTNFYEQYF. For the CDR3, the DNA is TGTGCCAGCGAGCGGGACACTAACTTCTACGAGCAGTACTTC.

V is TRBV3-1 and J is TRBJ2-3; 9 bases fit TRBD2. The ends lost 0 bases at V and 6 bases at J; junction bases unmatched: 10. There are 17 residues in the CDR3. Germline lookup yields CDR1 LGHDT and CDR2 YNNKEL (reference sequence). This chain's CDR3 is CASSQDWSSGALDTQYF. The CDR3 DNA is TGTGCCAGCAGCCAAGATTGGTCTAGCGGGGCACTGGATACGCAGTATTTT.

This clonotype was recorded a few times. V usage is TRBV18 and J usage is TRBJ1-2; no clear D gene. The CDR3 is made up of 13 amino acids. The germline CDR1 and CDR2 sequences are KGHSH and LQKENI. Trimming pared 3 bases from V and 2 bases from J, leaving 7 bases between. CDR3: CASSPGPNYGYTF. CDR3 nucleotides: TGTGCCAGCTCACCGGGTCCGAACTATGGCTACACCTTC.

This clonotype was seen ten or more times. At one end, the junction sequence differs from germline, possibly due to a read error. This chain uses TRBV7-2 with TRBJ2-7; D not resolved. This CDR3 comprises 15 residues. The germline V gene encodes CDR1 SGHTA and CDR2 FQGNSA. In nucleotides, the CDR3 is TGCGCCAGCAGCTTGGTTGGCGGCAGCTCCTACGAGCAGTACTTC. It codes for CASSLVGGSSYEQYF.

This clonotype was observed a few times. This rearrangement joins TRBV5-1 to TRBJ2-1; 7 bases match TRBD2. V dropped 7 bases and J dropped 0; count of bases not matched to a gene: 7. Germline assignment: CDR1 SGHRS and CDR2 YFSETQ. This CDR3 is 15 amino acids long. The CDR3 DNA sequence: TGCGCCAGCCGCGGGGAGGGGAGCTCCTACAATGAGCAGTTCTTC. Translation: CASRGEGSSYNEQFF. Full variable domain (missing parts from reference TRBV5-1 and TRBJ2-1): KAGVTQTPRYLIKTRGQQVTLSCSPISGHRSVSWYQQTPGQGLQFLFEYFSETQRNKGNFPGRFSGRQFSNSRSEMNVSTLELGDSALYLCASRGEGSSYNEQFFGPGTRLTVL.

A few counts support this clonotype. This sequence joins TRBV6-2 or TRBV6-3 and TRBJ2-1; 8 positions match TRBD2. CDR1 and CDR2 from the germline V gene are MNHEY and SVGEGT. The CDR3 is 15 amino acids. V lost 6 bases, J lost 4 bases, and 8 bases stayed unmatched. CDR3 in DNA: TGTGCCAGCAGCCGCCTAGCGGGCATATACAATGAGCAGTTCTTC. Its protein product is CASSRLAGIYNEQFF.

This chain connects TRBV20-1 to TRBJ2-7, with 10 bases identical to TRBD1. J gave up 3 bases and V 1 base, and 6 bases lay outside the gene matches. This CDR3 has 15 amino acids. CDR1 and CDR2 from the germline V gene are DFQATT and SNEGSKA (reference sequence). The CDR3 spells CSARVPGQGHYEQYF. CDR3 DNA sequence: TGCAGTGCTAGAGTTCCGGGACAGGGGCACTACGAGCAGTACTTC.

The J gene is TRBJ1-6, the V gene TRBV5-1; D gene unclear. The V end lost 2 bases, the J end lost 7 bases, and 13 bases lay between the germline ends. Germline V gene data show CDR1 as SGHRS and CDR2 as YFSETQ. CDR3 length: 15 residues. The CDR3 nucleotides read TGCGCCAGCAGCTTTGATCTGGGCGGGAATTCACCCCTCCACTTT. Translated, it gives CASSFDLGGNSPLHF.

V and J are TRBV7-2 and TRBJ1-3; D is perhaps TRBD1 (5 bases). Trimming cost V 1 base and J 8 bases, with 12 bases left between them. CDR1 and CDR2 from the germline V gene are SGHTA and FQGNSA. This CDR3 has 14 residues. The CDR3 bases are TGTGCCAGCAGCTTAGTGGGGGGTTCTGACACCATATATTTT. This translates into CASSLVGGSDTIYF.

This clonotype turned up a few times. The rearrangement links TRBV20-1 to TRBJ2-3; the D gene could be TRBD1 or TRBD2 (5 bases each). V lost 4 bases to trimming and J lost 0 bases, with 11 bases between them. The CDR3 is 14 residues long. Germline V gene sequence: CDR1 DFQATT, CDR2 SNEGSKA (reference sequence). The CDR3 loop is CSANRDLSTDTQYF. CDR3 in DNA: TGCAGTGCTAACCGGGACCTCAGCACAGATACGCAGTATTTT.

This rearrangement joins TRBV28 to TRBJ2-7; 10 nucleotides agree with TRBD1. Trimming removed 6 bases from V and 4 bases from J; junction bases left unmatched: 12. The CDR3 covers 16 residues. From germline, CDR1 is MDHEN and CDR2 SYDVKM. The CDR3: CASRKYGTGAWYEQYF. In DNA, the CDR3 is TGTGCCAGCAGAAAGTATGGGACAGGGGCCTGGTACGAGCAGTACTTC.

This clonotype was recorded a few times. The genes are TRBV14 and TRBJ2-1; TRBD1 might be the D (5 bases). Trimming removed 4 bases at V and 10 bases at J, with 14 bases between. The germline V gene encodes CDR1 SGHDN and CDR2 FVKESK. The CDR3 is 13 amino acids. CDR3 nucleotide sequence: TGTGCCAGCAGCCTGGCCCAGGGCGGCGAGCAGTTCTTC. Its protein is CASSLAQGGEQFF.

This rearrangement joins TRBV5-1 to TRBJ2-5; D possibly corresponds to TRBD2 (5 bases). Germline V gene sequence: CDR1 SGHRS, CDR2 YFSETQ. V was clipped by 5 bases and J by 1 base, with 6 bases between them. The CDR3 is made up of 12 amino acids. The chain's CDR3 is CASRGSQETQYF. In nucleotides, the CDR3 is TGCGCCAGCAGAGGGAGCCAAGAGACCCAGTACTTC.

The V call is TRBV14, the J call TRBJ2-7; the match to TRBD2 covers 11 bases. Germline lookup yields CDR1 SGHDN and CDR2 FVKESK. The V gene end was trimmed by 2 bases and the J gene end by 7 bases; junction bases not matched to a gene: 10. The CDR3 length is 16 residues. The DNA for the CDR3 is TGTGCCAGCAGCCAAATTTTAGCGGGAGGGCCTGGGGAGCAGTACTTC. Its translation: CASSQILAGGPGEQYF.

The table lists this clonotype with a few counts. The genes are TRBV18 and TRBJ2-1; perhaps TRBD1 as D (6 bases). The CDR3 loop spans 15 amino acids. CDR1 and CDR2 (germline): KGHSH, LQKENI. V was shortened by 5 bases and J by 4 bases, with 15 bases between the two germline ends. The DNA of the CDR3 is TGTGCCAGCTCAATAGCAGGGGACCAATACAATGAGCAGTTCTTC. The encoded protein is CASSIAGDQYNEQFF.

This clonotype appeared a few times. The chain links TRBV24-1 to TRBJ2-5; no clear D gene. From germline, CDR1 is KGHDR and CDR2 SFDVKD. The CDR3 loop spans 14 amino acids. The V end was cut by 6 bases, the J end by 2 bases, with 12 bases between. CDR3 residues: CATSPGDFQETQYF. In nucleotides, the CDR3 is TGTGCCACCAGTCCCGGAGACTTTCAAGAGACCCAGTACTTC.

Here the CDR3 DNA reads TGTGCCAGCCGTGGGACTAGCCAGAATGAGCAGTTCTTC. Translating gives CASRGTSQNEQFF. This rearrangement joins TRBV6-1 to TRBJ2-1; 9 bases line up with TRBD2. V dropped 8 bases and J dropped 7; count of bases not matched to a gene: 6. In germline, CDR1 is MNHNS, CDR2 SASEGT. CDR3 length: 13 amino acids.

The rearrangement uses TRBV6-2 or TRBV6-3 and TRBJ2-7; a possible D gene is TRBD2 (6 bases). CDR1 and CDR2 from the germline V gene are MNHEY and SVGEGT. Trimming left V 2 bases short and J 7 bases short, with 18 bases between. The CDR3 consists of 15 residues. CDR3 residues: CASSYTVWGDEEQYF. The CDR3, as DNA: TGTGCCAGCAGTTACACCGTCTGGGGGGATGAAGAGCAGTACTTC.

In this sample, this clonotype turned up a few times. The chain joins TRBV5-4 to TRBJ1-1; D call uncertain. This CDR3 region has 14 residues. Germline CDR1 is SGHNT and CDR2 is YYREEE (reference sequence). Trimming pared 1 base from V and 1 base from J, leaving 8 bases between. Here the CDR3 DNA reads TGTGCCAGCAGCTTGCCGAACCGGAACACTGAAGCTTTCTTT. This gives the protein CASSLPNRNTEAFF.

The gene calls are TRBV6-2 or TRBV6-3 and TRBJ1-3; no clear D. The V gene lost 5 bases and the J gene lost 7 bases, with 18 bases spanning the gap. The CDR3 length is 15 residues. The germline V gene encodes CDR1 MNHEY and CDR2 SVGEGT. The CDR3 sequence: CASSDPSSGMNTIYF. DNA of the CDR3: TGTGCCAGCAGTGACCCATCGTCGGGGATGAACACCATATATTTT.

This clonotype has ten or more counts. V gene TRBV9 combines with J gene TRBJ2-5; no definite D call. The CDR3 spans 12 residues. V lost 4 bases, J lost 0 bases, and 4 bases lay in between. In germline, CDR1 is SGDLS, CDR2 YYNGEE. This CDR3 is CASSKYQETQYF. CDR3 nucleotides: TGTGCCAGCAGCAAATACCAAGAGACCCAGTACTTC.

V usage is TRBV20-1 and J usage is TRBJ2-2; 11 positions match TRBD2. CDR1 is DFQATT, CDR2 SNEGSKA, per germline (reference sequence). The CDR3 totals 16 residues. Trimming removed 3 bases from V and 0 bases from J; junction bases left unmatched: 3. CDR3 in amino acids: CSASVSGRANTGELFF. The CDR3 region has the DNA TGCAGTGCTAGCGTTAGCGGGAGGGCGAACACCGGGGAGCTGTTTTTT.

As DNA, the CDR3 is TGTGCCAGCACCCCGGTCGGGACCACAGATACGCAGTATTTT. Its protein product is CASTPVGTTDTQYF. The V and J genes are TRBV28 and TRBJ2-3; D may be TRBD1 or TRBD2 (5 bases each). The CDR3 sequence is 14 residues long. CDR1 and CDR2 (germline): MDHEN, SYDVKM. Trimming pared 7 bases from V and 2 bases from J, leaving 13 bases between.

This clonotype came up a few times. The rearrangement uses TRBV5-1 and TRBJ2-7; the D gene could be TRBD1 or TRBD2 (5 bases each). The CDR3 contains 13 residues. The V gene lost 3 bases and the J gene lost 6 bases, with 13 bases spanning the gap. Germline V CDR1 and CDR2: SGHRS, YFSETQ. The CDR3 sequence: CASSSEGAGEQYF. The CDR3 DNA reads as TGCGCCAGCAGCTCGGAAGGGGCGGGCGAGCAGTACTTC.

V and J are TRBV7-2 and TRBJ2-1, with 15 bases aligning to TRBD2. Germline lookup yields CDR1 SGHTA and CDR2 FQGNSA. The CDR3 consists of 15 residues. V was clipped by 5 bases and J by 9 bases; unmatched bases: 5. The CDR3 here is CASSPPGLAGGEQFF. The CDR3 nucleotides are TGTGCCAGCAGCCCACCGGGACTAGCGGGGGGTGAGCAGTTCTTC.

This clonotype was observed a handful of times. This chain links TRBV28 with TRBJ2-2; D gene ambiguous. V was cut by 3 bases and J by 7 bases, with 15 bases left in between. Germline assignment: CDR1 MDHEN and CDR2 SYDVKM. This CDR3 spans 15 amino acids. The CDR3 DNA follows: TGTGCCAGCAGTTTTTCGTCAATCGTGGTCGGGGAGCTGTTTTTT. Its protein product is CASSFSSIVVGELFF. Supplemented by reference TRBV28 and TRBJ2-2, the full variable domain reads DVKVTQSSRYLVKRTGEKVFLECVQDMDHENMFWYRQDPGLGLRLIYFSYDVKMKEKGDIPEGYSVSREKKERFSLILESASTNQTSMYLCASSFSSIVVGELFFGEGSRLTVL.

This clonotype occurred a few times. CDR3 region: CASSRLSGSGEQYF. The CDR3 DNA sequence: TGTGCCAGCAGTCGACTTAGCGGGAGTGGCGAGCAGTACTTC. The rearrangement uses TRBV7-3 and TRBJ2-7; 9 bases are a match to TRBD2. The CDR3 has 14 residues. After removal of 6 bases from V and 6 bases from J, the junction contained 9 bases not matched to a gene. Looked up from germline, CDR1 is SGHTA and CDR2 is FQGTGA.